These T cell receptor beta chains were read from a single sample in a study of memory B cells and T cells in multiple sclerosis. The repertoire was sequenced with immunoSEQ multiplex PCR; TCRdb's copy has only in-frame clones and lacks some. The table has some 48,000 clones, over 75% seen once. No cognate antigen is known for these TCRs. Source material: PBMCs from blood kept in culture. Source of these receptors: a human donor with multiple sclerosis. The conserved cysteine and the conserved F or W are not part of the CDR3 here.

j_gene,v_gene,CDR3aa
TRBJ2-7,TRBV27,ASSPGTSGFEQY
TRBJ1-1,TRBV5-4,ASSIGPNTEAF
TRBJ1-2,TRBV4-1,ASSPLSGPGQGSYGYT
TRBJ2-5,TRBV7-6,ASSWMGLLETQY
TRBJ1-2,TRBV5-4,ASSDATGAVNYGYT
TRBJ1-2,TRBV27,ASSWDGQGYGYT
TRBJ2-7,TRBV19,ASSIGGTDEQY
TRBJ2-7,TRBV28,ASSLSRRGAYEQY
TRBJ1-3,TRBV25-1,ASTSPPWGTIY
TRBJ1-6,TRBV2,ASSGTGGENSPLH
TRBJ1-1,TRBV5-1,ASSLADNTEAF
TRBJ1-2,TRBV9,ASSTGGTARDYT
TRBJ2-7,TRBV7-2,ASSLAGFQGVEQY
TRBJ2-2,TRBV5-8,ASRTANTGELF
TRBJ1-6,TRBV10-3,AISESISSYNSPLH
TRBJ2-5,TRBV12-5,ATSGDYQETQY
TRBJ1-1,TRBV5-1,ASSLEAFRVTEAF
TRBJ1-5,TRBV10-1,ASNAAINQPQH
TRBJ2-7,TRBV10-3,AISLDTYEQY
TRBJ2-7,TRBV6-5,ASRRQGAAYEQY
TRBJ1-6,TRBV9,ASSEGVGSPLH
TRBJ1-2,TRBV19,ASSLQQGLSYGYT
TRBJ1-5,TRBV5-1,ASSLEGRNQPQH
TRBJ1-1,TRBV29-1,SVKGLRGSTEAF
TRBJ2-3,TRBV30,AWSRAVTSTDTQY
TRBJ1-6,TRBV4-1,ASSQERPGVSYNSPLH
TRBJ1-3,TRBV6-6,ASSGQGTVAGNTIY
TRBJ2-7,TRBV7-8,ASSRTYEQY
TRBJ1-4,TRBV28,ASSLLGDVTNEKLF
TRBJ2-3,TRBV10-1,ASSEAPSTDTQY
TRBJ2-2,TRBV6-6,ASSPGARTGELF
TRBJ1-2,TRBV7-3,ASSLERANYGYT
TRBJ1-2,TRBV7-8,ASSSRLVGPGGYDYT
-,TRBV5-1,ASSLNSAYEQY
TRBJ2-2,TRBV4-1,ASSQDGRVPGAPSGELF
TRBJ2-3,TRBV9,ASSVGGGGTDTQY
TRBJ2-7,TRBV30,AWSGKTDSHYEQY
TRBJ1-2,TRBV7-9,ASRPQGAPGYGYT
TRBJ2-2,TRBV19,ASSRVKTGGFTGELF
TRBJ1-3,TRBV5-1,ASSLAETGGNTIY
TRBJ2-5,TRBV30,AWGALETQY
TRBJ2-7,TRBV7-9,ASSQNWQGRGIYEQY
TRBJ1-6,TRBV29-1,SVGDINSPLH
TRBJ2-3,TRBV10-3,AISERFPRTDTQY
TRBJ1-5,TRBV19,ASSIDRDGQPQH